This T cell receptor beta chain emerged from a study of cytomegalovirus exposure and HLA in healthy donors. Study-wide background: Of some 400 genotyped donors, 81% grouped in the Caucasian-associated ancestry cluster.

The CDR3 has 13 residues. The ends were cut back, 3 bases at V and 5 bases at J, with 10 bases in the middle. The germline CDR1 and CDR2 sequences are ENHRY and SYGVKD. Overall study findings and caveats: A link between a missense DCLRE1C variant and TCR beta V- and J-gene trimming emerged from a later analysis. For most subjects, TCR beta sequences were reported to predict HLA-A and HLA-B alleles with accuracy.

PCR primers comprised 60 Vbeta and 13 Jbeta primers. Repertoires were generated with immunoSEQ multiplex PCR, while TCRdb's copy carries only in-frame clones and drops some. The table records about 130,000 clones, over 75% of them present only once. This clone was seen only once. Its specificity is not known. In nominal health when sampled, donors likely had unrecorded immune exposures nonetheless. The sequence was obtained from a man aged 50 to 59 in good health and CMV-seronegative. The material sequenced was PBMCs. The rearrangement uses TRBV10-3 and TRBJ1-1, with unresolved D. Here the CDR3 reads CAISDVGRTEAFF. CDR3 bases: TGTGCCATCAGTGATGTTGGCAGGACTGAAGCTTTCTTT.